The entry below gives a single T cell receptor (beta chain) sequence along with its context. The data were obtained in a study of technical replicates of blood from several donors. Between the trimmed V and J ends, which lost 0 bases and 0 bases, there was a span of 12 bases. Germline V gene data show CDR1 as KGHSH and CDR2 as LQKENI. This CDR3 has 17 residues. Profiled with immunoSEQ multiplex PCR; TCRdb holds only in-frame clones, not every one. The table includes about 83,000 clones, around nine tenths detected once. The gene calls are TRBV18 and TRBJ1-5, with no clear D. This TCR derives from a human donor in good health. The sequencing sample was made of T cells isolated from PBMCs. The CDR3 DNA is TGTGCCAGCTCACCACCGGGAGGGAGCTATAGCAATCAGCCCCAGCATTTT. Protein product: CASSPPGGSYSNQPQHF.